This entry is about one T cell receptor beta chain. Its binding antigen is unknown. Qualities for individual bases were not recorded, and no much larger clone is one base off. V and J are truncated by 5 bases and 0 bases respectively, leaving an intervening sequence of 11 bases. The CDR3 numbers 14 residues from cysteine through phenylalanine. The retained sequence is limited to the CDR3, 42 bases, with the frame set at the first base. For CDR1 and CDR2, the germline V gene (reference sequence) lists MNHEY and SMNVEV. TCRbeta CDR3 regions were amplified from genomic DNA by means of the immunoSEQ Assay, a bias-controlled multiplex PCR. The published analysis was carried out like this. Within the assay, amplification of reference gene primers was used to estimate how many nucleated cells each sample contained. Sequence reads were collapsed and filtered to measure the absolute abundance of every unique TCRbeta CDR3 rearrangement. For each sample, productive Simpson clonality was calculated as the square root of Simpson's diversity index across productive rearrangements. TCRdb retrieved this table from immuneACCESS and kept in-frame rearrangements only. Not all clones are present; in checked studies, unresolved V genes account for under half, and no reason is known for the remainder. The V and J calls and the clone size are those of that table, but D and trimming were determined from the DNA. The sample has 200,000 to 250,000 clones on record, about nine tenths of them singletons. The ten largest make up 3% to 4.5% of the sample.

These data come from a study of blood T cell repertoires in COVID-19 (dated by TCRdb to the early 2020s). Concerning the study at large: Collaborator samples came from the United States, Italy and Spain and covered acute and convalescent phases of COVID-19. Where HLA class I and class II types were available, the types were taken from metadata supplied by the sample provider, not from assay-based typing. The repertoires were released in a freely available public database intended as a resource for research on the immune response to SARS-CoV-2. Samples were obtained from the ongoing ImmuneRACE study (first 160 participants) and from over 1,000 subjects provided by 6 global collaborators. The material from the prospective study consisted of cDNA or gDNA derived from T cells, B-cell-depleted T cells, or PBMCs. Nearly every sample came with metadata listing a de-identified subject ID, COVID-19 status, age in years and sex. Subjects who had been exposed to COVID-19, were actively infected with it, or had recovered from it provided the deeply sampled blood TCRbeta repertoires that made up the dataset.

Results the study describes overall, beyond this receptor: The quantity of clinical and demographic metadata differed by source and by participant and was supplied without curation.

Participants in the prospective study were aged roughly 18 to 100 years, lived in under 30 United States geographic areas, and enrolled through a virtual design. Cohort assignment in the prospective study relied on participant-reported clinical history from a screening survey and a study questionnaire. Mobile phlebotomists in the prospective study collected whole blood, serum and a nasopharyngeal or oropharyngeal swab from every participant. Over a roughly two-month period, participants in the prospective study had the option of providing additional blood draws and questionnaires. Prospective study blood samples were shipped either frozen or at room temperature before DNA extraction.

The V and J genes are TRBV27 and TRBJ2-7; the D segment could be TRBD2, given 5 matching bases. The sequenced sample was PBMCs or T cells enriched from blood (not recorded which). This sequence originates from a woman between 40 and 50 years old with acute COVID-19. The DNA reads TGTGCCAGCAGTATCGGGGTTGGCTCCTACGAGCAGTACTTC. Its protein is CASSIGVGSYEQYF.